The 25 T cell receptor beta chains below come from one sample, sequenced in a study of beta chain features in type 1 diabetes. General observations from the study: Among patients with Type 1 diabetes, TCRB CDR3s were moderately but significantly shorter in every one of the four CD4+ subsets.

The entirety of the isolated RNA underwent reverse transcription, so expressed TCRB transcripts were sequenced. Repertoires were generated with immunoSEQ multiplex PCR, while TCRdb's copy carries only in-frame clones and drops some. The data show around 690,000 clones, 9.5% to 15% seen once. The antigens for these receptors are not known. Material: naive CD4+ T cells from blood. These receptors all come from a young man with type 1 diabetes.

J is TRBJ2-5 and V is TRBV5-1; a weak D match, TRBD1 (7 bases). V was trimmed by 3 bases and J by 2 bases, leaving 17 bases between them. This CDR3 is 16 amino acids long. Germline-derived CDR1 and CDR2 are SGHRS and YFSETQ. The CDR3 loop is CASSWRQGGTQETQYF. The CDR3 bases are TGCGCCAGCAGCTGGCGACAGGGAGGAACTCAAGAGACCCAGTACTTC. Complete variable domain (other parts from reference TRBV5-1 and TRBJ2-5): KAGVTQTPRYLIKTRGQQVTLSCSPISGHRSVSWYQQTPGQGLQFLFEYFSETQRNKGNFPGRFSGRQFSNSRSEMNVSTLELGDSALYLCASSWRQGGTQETQYFGPGTRLLVL.

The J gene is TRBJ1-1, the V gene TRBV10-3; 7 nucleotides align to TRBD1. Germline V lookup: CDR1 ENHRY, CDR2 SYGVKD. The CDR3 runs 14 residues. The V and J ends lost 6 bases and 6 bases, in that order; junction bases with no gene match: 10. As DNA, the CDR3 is TGTGCCATCAGGATACAGGGGTTGGAGTCTGAAGCTTTCTTT. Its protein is CAIRIQGLESEAFF.

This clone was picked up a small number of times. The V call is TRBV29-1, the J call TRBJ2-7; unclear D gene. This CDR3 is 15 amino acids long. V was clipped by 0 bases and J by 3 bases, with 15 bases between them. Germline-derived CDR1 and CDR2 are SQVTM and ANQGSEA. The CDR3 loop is CSVEDLGPSIYEQYF. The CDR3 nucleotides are TGCAGCGTTGAAGATTTAGGGCCCTCCATCTACGAGCAGTACTTC.

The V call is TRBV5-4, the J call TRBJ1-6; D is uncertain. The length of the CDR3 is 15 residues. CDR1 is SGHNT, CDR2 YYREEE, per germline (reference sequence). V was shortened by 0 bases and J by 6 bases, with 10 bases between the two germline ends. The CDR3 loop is CASSLDKQSNSPLHF. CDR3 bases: TGTGCCAGCAGCTTGGATAAACAGAGTAATTCACCCCTCCACTTT.

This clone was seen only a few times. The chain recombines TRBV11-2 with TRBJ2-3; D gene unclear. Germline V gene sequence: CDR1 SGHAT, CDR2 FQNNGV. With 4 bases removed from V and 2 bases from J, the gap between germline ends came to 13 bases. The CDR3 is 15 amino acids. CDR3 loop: CASSSNGPYTDTQYF. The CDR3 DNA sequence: TGTGCCAGCAGCTCGAATGGGCCTTACACAGATACGCAGTATTTT.

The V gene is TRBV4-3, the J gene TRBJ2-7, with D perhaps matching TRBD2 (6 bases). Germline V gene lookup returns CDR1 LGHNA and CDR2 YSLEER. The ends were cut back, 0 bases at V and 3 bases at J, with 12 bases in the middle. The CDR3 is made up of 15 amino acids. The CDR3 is CASSQDRLGGYEQYF. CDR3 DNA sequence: TGCGCCAGCAGCCAAGATCGGCTGGGGGGCTACGAGCAGTACTTC.

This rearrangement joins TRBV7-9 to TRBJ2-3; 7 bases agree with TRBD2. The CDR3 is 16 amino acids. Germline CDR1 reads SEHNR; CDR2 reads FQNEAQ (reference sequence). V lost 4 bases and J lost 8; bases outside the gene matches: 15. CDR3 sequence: CASSSRGSSGQGTQYF. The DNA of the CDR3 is TGTGCCAGCAGCTCGCGGGGGAGCAGTGGTCAGGGTACGCAGTATTTT.

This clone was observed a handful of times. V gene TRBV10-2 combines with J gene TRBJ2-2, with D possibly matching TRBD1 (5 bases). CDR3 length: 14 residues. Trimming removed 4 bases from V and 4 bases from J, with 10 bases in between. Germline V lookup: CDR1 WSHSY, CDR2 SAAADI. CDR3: CASSAGYGTGELFF. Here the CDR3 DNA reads TGCGCCAGCAGTGCAGGGTACGGCACCGGGGAGCTGTTTTTT.

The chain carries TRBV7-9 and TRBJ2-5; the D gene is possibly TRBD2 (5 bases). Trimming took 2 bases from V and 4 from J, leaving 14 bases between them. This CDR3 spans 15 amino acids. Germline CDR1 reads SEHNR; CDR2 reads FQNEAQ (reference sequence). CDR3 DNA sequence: TGTGCCAGCAGCTTAAGGTCTGGGAGTGGAGAGACCCAGTACTTC. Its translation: CASSLRSGSGETQYF. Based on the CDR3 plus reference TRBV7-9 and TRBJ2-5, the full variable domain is DTGVSQNPRHKITKRGQNVTFRCDPISEHNRLYWYRQTLGQGPEFLTYFQNEAQLEKSRLLSDRFSAERPKGSFSTLEIQRTEQGDSAMYLCASSLRSGSGETQYFGPGTRLLVL.

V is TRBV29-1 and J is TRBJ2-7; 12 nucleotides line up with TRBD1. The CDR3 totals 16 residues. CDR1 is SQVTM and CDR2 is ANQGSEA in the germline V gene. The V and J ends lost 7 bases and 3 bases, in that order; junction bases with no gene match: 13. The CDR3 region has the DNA TGCAGCGCCCGTAGCTCGAGGGACAGGGGGCTCTACGAGCAGTACTTC. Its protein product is CSARSSRDRGLYEQYF.

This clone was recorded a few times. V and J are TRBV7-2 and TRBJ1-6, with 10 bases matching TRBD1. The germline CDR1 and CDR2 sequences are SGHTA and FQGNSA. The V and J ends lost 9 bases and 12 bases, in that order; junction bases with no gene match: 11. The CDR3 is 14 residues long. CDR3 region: CASRGTGASLPLHF. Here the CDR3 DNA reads TGTGCCAGTCGGGGGACAGGGGCGTCTTTACCCCTCCACTTT.

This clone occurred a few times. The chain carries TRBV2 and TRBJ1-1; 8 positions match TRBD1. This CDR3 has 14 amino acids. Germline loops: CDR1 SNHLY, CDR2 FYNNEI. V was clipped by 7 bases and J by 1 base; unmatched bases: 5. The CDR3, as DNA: TGTGCCAGCACCCAGACAGGGGCGAACACTGAAGCTTTCTTT. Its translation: CASTQTGANTEAFF.

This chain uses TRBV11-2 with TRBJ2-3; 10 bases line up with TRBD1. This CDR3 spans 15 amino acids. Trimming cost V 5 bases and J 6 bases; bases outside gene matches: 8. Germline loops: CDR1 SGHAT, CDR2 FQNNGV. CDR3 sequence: CASSQWTGGLDTQYF. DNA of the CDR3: TGTGCCAGCAGCCAATGGACAGGGGGATTGGATACGCAGTATTTT.

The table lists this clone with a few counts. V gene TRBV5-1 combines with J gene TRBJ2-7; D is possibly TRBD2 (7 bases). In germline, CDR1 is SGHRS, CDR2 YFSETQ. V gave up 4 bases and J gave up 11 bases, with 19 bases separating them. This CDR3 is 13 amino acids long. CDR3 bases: TGCGCCAGCAGCCCAGGAGAACAGGGAGGGAAGTACTTC. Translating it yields CASSPGEQGGKYF.

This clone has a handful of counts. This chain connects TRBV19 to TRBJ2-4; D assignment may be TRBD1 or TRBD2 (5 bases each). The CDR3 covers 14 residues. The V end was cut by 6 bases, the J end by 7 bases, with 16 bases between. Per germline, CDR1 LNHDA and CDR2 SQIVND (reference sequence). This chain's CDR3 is CASSPGTRVNIQYF. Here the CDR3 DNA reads TGTGCCAGTAGCCCCGGGACCCGAGTTAACATTCAGTACTTC.

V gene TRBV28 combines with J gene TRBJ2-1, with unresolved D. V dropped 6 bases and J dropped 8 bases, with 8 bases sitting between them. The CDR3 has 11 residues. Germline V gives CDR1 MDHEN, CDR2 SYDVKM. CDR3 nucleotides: TGTGCCAGCAGCTTCATCCATGAGCAGTTCTTC. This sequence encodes CASSFIHEQFF. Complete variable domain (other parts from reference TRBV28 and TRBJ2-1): DVKVTQSSRYLVKRTGEKVFLECVQDMDHENMFWYRQDPGLGLRLIYFSYDVKMKEKGDIPEGYSVSREKKERFSLILESASTNQTSMYLCASSFIHEQFFGPGTRLTVL.

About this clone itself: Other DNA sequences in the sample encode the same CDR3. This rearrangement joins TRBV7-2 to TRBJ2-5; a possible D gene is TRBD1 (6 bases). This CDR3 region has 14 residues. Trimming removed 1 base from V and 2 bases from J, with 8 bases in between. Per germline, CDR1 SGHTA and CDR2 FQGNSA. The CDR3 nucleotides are TGTGCCAGCAGCTTAGGACAGGCGCAAGAGACCCAGTACTTC. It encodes CASSLGQAQETQYF. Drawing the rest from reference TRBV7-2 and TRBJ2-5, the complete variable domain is GAGVSQSPSNKVTEKGKDVELRCDPISGHTALYWYRQSLGQGLEFLIYFQGNSAPDKSGLPSDRFSAERTGGSVSTLTIQRTQQEDSAVYLCASSLGQAQETQYFGPGTRLLVL.

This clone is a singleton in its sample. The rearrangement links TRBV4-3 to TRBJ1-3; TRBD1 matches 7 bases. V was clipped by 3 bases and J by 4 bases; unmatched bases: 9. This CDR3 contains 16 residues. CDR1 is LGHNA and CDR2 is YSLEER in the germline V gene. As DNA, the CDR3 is TGCGCCAGCAGCCACCCTGACAGGGCCCACGGAAACACCATATATTTT. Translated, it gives CASSHPDRAHGNTIYF.

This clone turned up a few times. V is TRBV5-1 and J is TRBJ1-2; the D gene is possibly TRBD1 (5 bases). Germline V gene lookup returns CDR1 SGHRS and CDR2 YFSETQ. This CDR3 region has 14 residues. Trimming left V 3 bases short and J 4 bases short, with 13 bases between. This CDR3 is CASSSSLGGYGYTF. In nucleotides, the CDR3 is TGCGCCAGCAGCTCCAGCCTCGGGGGCTATGGCTACACCTTC. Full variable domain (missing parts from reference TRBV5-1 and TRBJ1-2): KAGVTQTPRYLIKTRGQQVTLSCSPISGHRSVSWYQQTPGQGLQFLFEYFSETQRNKGNFPGRFSGRQFSNSRSEMNVSTLELGDSALYLCASSSSLGGYGYTFGSGTRLTVV.

CDR3 nucleotides: TGTGCCAGCAGCTCACGGGGCAGCTCCTATGGCTACACCTTC. Translation: CASSSRGSSYGYTF. V is TRBV6-5 and J is TRBJ1-2, with a possible D match to TRBD1 (5 bases). V lost 6 bases and J 4 bases, leaving 15 bases between the germline ends. Germline CDR1 reads MNHEY; CDR2 reads SVGAGI. The CDR3 length is 14 residues.

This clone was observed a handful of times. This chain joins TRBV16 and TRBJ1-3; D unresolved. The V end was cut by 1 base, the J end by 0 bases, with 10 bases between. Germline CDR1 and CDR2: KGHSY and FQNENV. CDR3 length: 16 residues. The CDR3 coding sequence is TGTGCCAGCAGCCAATATGATCCGGGCTCTGGAAACACCATATATTTT. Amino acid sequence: CASSQYDPGSGNTIYF.

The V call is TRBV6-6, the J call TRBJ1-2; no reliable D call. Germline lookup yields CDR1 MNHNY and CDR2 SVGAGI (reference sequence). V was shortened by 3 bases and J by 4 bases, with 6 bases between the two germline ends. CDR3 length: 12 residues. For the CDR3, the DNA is TGTGCCAGCAGTTATATCTTCTATGGCTACACCTTC. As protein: CASSYIFYGYTF.

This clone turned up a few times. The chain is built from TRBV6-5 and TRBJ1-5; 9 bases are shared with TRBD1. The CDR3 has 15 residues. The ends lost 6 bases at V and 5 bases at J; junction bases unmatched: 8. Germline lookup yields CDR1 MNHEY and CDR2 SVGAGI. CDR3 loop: CASSQTGTGYQPQHF. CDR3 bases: TGTGCCAGCAGCCAAACCGGGACAGGGTATCAGCCCCAGCATTTT.

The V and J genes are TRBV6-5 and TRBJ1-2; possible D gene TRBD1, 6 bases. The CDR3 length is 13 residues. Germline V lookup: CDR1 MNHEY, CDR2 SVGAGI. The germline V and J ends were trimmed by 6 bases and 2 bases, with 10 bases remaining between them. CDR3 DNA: TGTGCCAGCAGACGGACAGCGAACTATGGCTACACCTTC. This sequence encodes CASRRTANYGYTF.

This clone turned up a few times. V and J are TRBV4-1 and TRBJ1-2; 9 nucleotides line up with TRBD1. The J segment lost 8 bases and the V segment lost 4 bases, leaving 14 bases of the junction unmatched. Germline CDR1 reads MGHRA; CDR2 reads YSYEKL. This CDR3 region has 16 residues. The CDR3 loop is CASSLQVGQGVRGYTF. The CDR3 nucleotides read TGCGCCAGCAGCCTCCAGGTGGGACAGGGTGTAAGAGGCTACACCTTC.